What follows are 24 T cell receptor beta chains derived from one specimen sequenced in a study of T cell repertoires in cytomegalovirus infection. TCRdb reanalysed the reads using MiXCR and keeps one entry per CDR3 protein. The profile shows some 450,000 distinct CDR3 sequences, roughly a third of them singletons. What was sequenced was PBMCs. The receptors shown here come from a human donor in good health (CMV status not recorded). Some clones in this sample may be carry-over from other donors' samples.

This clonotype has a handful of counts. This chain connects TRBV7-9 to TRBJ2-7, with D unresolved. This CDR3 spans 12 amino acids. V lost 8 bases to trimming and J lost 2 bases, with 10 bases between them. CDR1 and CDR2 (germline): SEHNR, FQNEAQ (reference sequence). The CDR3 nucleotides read TGTGCCAGCTCAGCCATAACCTACGAGCAGTACTTC. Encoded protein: CASSAITYEQYF.

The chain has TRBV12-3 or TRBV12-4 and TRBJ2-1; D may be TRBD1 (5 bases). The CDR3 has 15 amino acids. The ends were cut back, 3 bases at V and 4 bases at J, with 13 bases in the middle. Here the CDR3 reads CASSFRTIVYNEQFF. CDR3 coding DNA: TGTGCCAGCAGTTTTAGGACAATCGTATACAATGAGCAGTTCTTC.

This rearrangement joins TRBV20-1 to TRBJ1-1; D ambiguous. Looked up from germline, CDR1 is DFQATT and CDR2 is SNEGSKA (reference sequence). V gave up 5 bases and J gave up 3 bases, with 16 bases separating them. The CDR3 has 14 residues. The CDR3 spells CSAPRASGDTEAFF. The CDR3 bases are TGCAGTGCTCCGAGGGCTAGCGGGGACACTGAAGCTTTCTTT.

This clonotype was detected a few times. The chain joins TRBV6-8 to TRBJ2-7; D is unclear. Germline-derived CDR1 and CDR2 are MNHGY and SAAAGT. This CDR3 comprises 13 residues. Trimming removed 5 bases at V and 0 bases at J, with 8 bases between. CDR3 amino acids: CASSRTSSYEQYF. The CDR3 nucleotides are TGTGCCAGCAGTCGTACGAGCTCCTACGAGCAGTACTTC.

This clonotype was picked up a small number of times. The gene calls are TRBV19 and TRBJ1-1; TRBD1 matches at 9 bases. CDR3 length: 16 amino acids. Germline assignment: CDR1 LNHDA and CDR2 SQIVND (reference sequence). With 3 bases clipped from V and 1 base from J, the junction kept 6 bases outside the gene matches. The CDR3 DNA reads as TGTGCCAGTAGTATCGGGACAGGGTACGGGAACACTGAAGCTTTCTTT. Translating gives CASSIGTGYGNTEAFF.

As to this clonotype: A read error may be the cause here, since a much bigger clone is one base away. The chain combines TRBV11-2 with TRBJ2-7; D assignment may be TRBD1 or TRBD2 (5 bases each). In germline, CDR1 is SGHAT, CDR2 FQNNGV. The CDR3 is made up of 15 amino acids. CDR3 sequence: CASRPTGTFRNDQYF. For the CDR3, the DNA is TGTGCCAGCAGACCTACCGGGACCTTCCGGAACGATCAGTACTTC.

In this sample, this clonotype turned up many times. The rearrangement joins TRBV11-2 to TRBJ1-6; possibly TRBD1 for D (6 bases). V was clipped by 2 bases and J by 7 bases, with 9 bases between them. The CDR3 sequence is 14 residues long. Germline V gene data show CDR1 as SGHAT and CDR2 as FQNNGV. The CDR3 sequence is CASSLQGNNSPLHF. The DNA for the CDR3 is TGTGCCAGCAGCTTACAGGGGAACAATTCACCCCTCCACTTT.

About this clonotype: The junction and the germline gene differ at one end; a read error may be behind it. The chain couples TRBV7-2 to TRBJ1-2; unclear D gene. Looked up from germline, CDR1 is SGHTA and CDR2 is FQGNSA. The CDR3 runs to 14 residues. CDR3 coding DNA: TGTGCCAGCAGCTCCCTAACAGTGGCCGATGGCGACACCTTC. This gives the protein CASSSLTVADGDTF.

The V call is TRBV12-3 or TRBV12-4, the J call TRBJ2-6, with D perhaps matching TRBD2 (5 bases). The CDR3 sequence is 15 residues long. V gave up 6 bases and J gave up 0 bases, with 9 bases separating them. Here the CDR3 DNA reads TGTGCCAGCAGCCGCCGGGGCTCTGGGGCCAACGTCCTGACTTTC. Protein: CASSRRGSGANVLTF.

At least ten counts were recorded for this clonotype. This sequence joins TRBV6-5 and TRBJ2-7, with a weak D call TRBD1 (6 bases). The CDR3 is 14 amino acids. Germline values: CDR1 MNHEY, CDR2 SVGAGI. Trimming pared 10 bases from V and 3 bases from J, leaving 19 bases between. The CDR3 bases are TGTGCCACCCAAGAGGGGGTAGGGCACTACGAGCAGTACTTC. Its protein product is CATQEGVGHYEQYF.

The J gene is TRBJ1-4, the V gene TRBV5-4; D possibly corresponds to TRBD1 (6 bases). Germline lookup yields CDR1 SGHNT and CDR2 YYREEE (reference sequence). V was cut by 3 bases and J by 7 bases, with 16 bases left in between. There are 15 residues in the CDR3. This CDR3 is CASSSGHSFGEKLFF. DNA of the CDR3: TGTGCCAGCAGCTCGGGACATTCGTTTGGTGAAAAACTGTTTTTT.

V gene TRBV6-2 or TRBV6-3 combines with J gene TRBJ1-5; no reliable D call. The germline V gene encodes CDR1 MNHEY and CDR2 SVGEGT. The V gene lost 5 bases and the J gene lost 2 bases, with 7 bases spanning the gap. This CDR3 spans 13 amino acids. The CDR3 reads CASSNPGNQPQHF. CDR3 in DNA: TGTGCCAGCAGTAACCCGGGCAATCAGCCCCAGCATTTT.

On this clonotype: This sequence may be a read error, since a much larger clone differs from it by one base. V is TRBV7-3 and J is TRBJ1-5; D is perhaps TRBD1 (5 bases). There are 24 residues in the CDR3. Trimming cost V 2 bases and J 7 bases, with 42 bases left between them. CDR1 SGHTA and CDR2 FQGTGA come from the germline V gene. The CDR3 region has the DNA TGTGCCAGCAGCTTATCCTATATCGACGACTATAACGGTATGGGCCGGCTGGGGGGGCAGCCCCAGCATTTT. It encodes CASSLSYIDDYNGMGRLGGQPQHF.

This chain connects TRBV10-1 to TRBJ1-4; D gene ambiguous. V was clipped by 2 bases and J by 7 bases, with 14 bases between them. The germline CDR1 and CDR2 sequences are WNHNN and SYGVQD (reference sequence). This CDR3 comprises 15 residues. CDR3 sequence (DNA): TGCGCCAGCAGTGAGGACGTGACCCGGGGTGAAAAACTGTTTTTT. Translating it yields CASSEDVTRGEKLFF.

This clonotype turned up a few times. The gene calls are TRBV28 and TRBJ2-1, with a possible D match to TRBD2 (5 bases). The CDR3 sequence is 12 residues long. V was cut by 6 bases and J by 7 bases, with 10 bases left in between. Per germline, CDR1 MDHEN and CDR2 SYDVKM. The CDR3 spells CASRLALNEQFF. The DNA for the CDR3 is TGTGCCAGCAGGCTAGCATTGAATGAGCAGTTCTTC. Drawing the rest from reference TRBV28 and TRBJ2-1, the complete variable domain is DVKVTQSSRYLVKRTGEKVFLECVQDMDHENMFWYRQDPGLGLRLIYFSYDVKMKEKGDIPEGYSVSREKKERFSLILESASTNQTSMYLCASRLALNEQFFGPGTRLTVL.

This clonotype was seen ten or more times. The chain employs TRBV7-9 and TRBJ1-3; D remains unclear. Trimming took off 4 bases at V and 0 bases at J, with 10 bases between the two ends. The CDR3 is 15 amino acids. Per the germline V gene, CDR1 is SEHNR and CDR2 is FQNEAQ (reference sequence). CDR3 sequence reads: CASSSQARSGNTIYF. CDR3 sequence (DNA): TGTGCCAGCAGCTCACAAGCGCGCTCTGGAAACACCATATATTTT.

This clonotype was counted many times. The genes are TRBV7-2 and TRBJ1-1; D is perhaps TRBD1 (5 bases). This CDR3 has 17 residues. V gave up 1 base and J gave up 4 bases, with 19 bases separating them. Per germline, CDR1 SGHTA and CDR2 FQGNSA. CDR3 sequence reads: CASSLEGLRVRGTEAFF. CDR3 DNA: TGTGCCAGCAGCTTAGAGGGTCTCAGGGTTCGGGGCACTGAAGCTTTCTTT.

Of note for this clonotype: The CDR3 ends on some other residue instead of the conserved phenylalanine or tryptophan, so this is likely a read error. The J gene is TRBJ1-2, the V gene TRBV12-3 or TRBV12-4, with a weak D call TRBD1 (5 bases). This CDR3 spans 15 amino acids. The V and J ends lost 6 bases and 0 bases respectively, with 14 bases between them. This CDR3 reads CASSIRGLPNYGYTL. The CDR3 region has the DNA TGTGCCAGCAGCATTAGGGGTCTACCTAACTATGGCTACACCTTA.

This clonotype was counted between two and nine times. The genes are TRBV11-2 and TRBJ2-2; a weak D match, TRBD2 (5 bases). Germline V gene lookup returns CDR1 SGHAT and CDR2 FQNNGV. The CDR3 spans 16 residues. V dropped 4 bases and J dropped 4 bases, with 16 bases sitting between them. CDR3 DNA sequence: TGTGCCAGCAGCTCGGGAATAGGTTTGGGCACCGGGGAGCTGTTTTTT. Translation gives CASSSGIGLGTGELFF.

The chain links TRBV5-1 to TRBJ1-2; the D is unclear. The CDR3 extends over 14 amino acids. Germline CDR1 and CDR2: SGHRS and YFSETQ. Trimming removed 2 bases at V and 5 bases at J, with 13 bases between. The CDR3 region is CASSFTVDGYGYTF. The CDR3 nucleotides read TGCGCCAGCAGCTTCACGGTAGACGGGTATGGCTACACCTTC.

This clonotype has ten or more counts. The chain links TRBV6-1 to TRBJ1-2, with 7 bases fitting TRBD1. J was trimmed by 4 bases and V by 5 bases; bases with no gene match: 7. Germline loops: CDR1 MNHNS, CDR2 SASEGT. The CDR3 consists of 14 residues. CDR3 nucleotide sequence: TGTGCCAGCAGTACCCGGGACAGAGGCTATGGCTACACCTTC. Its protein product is CASSTRDRGYGYTF.

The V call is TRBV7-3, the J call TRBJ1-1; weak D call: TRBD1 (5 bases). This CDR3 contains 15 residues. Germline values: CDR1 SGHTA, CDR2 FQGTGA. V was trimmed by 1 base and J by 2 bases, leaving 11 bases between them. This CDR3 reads CASSLSQGGNTEAFF. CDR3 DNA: TGTGCCAGCAGCTTAAGCCAGGGAGGAAACACTGAAGCTTTCTTT.

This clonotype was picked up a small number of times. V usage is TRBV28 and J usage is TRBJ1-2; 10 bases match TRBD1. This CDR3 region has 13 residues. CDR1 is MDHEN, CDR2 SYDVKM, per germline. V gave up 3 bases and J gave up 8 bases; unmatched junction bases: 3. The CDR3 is CASSLTGGAGYTF. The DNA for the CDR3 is TGTGCCAGCAGTTTGACAGGGGGCGCGGGCTACACCTTC.

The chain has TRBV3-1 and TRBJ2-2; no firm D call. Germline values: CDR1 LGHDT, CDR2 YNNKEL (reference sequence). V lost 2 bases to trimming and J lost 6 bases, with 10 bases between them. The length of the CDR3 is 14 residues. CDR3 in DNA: TGTGCCAGCAGCCAACTAGTAATGGCCGGGGAGCTGTTTTTT. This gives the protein CASSQLVMAGELFF.